The 32 T cell receptor beta chains below come from one sample, sequenced in a study of cytomegalovirus exposure and HLA in healthy donors. Primers for the PCR totalled 60 Vbeta and 13 Jbeta. This table comes from immunoSEQ multiplex PCR, and its TCRdb copy is limited to in-frame clones, with some not included. The table shows approximately 200,000 clones, with 82% occurring only once. The sequencing input was PBMCs. The receptors come from a boy aged 2 to 10 in good health and CMV-seronegative.

The rearrangement joins TRBV7-9 to TRBJ1-5; 9 bases are shared with TRBD1. V was pared by 10 bases and J by 0 bases, with 10 bases of the junction left unmatched. This CDR3 is 16 amino acids long. Germline V lookup: CDR1 SEHNR, CDR2 FQNEAQ (reference sequence). The CDR3 DNA reads as TGTGCCATCAGGGGACAGGGCCAAAATAGCAATCAGCCCCAGCATTTT. Its protein is CAIRGQGQNSNQPQHF.

This clone was seen only once. V and J are TRBV7-3 and TRBJ2-3; 9 bases align to TRBD2. V dropped 1 base and J dropped 4; count of bases not matched to a gene: 6. Germline-derived CDR1 and CDR2 are SGHTA and FQGTGA. The CDR3 sequence is 16 residues long. DNA of the CDR3: TGTGCCAGCAGCTTAAGCGGGGGGGCAGGGGCAGATACGCAGTATTTT. Its protein product is CASSLSGGAGADTQYF.

This sequence joins TRBV7-3 and TRBJ1-2; unclear D gene. V lost 1 base and J 3 bases, leaving 18 bases between the germline ends. The CDR3 covers 17 residues. Germline V gene lookup returns CDR1 SGHTA and CDR2 FQGTGA. The CDR3 loop is CASSLKPVVEGDYGYTF. The DNA for the CDR3 is TGTGCCAGCAGCTTAAAGCCCGTCGTGGAGGGAGACTATGGCTACACCTTC.

This clone was seen only a few times. V usage is TRBV7-6 and J usage is TRBJ1-3; possibly TRBD1 for D (6 bases). The CDR3 consists of 14 residues. The V gene lost 4 bases and the J gene lost 4 bases, with 11 bases spanning the gap. The germline gives CDR1 SGHVS, CDR2 FNYEAQ. CDR3: CASSSGVSGNTIYF. The CDR3, as DNA: TGTGCCAGCAGCTCAGGGGTCTCAGGAAACACCATATATTTT. Using reference TRBV7-6 and TRBJ1-3 for the parts outside the CDR3, the full variable domain is GAGVSQSPRYKVTKRGQDVALRCDPISGHVSLYWYRQALGQGPEFLTYFNYEAQQDKSGLPNDRFSAERPEGSISTLTIQRTEQRDSAMYRCASSSGVSGNTIYFGEGSWLTVV.

J is TRBJ2-5 and V is TRBV7-9; 8 bases match TRBD1. The CDR3 loop spans 15 amino acids. J was trimmed by 3 bases and V by 5 bases; bases with no gene match: 8. Looked up from germline, CDR1 is SEHNR and CDR2 is FQNEAQ (reference sequence). The CDR3 spells CASSTRLTGEETQYF. The DNA of the CDR3 is TGTGCCAGCAGCACCCGTTTGACAGGGGAAGAGACCCAGTACTTC. The whole variable domain, remainder taken from reference TRBV7-9 and TRBJ2-5, is DTGVSQNPRHKITKRGQNVTFRCDPISEHNRLYWYRQTLGQGPEFLTYFQNEAQLEKSRLLSDRFSAERPKGSFSTLEIQRTEQGDSAMYLCASSTRLTGEETQYFGPGTRLLVL.

The gene calls are TRBV21-1 and TRBJ2-5; the DNA was not used to check the table's D call, TRBD2. TRBV21-1 is termed a pseudogene. The CDR3 runs 16 residues. The CDR3 DNA reads as TGTGCCAGCAGCAATTGGTCTCGGGGGTACCAAGAGACCCAGTACTTC. This sequence encodes CASSNWSRGYQETQYF.

This chain links TRBV28 with TRBJ2-3, with D hard to call. The CDR3 length is 15 residues. Trimming pared 8 bases from V and 6 bases from J, leaving 21 bases between. Looked up from germline, CDR1 is MDHEN and CDR2 is SYDVKM. The CDR3 DNA reads TGTGCCAGCGTCTCAGTAAACCAAGCGAGGGATACGCAGTATTTT. Amino acid sequence: CASVSVNQARDTQYF.

The J gene is TRBJ1-1, the V gene TRBV27; D is perhaps TRBD1 (6 bases). The length of the CDR3 is 14 residues. CDR1 and CDR2 from the germline V gene are MNHEY and SMNVEV (reference sequence). The V end was cut by 5 bases, the J end by 4 bases, with 14 bases between. The CDR3 DNA is TGTGCCAGCAGTCCCAGGGGTTCACCCACTGAAGCTTTCTTT. This translates into CASSPRGSPTEAFF.

The V call is TRBV13, the J call TRBJ2-2; no reliable D call. CDR1 is PRHDT, CDR2 FYEKMQ, per germline (reference sequence). This CDR3 is built from 13 residues. The germline V and J ends were trimmed by 5 bases and 5 bases, with 9 bases remaining between them. The CDR3 sequence: CASSIRITGELFF. DNA of the CDR3: TGTGCCAGCAGCATCAGGATAACCGGGGAGCTGTTTTTT.

J is TRBJ1-2 and V is TRBV5-6, with TRBD1 matching over 9 bases. V gave up 0 bases and J gave up 5 bases; unmatched junction bases: 8. In germline, CDR1 is SGHDT, CDR2 YYEEEE. The CDR3 runs 16 residues. The CDR3 here is CASSLVTGGMRYGYTF. CDR3 in DNA: TGTGCCAGCAGCTTGGTTACAGGGGGCATGAGGTATGGCTACACCTTC. The whole variable domain, filled in from reference TRBV5-6 and TRBJ1-2, reads DAGVTQSPTHLIKTRGQQVTLRCSPKSGHDTVSWYQQALGQGPQFIFQYYEEEERQRGNFPDRFSGHQFPNYSSELNVNALLLGDSALYLCASSLVTGGMRYGYTFGSGTRLTVV.

Details on this clone: The junction shows a germline mismatch at one end, possibly a read error. The CDR3 here is CASRGGSVEQCF. The CDR3 coding sequence is TGCGCCAGCCGGGGGGGATCAGTAGAGCAGTGCTTC. This chain joins TRBV5-1 and TRBJ2-7; the match to TRBD2 covers 8 bases. This CDR3 has 12 amino acids. Germline-derived CDR1 and CDR2 are SGHRS and YFSETQ.

This clone was observed a few times. V is TRBV30 and J is TRBJ2-2; a possible D gene is TRBD1 (6 bases). The CDR3 is 15 residues long. V was cut by 3 bases and J by 3 bases, with 14 bases left in between. Germline V gene sequence: CDR1 GTSNPN, CDR2 SVGIG (reference sequence). The CDR3 protein is CAWSLGTLYTGELFF. CDR3 DNA: TGTGCCTGGAGCCTCGGGACACTTTACACCGGGGAGCTGTTTTTT. The entire variable domain, with the rest obtained from reference TRBV30 and TRBJ2-2, is as follows: SQTIHQWPATLVQPVGSPLSLECTVEGTSNPNLYWYRQAAGRGLQLLFYSVGIGQISSEVPQNLSASRPQDRQFILSSKKLLLSDSGFYLCAWSLGTLYTGELFFGEGSRLTVL.

Comment on this clone: One junction end does not reproduce the germline sequence, and a read error may be involved. This chain connects TRBV7-7 to TRBJ1-5; D is unclear. This CDR3 is 15 amino acids long. Per germline, CDR1 SSHAT and CDR2 FNYEAQ (reference sequence). In DNA, the CDR3 is TGTGCTAGCAGCCACGACGGTGCGGGCAATCAGCCCCAGCATTTT. This encodes CASSHDGAGNQPQHF.

The chain carries TRBV6-5 and TRBJ1-1; D is ambiguous. This CDR3 is 13 amino acids long. Trimming cost V 6 bases and J 0 bases, with 8 bases left between them. Germline CDR1 reads MNHEY; CDR2 reads SVGAGI. CDR3 DNA: TGTGCCAGCAGGGCGGGGTTGAACACTGAAGCTTTCTTT. This translates into CASRAGLNTEAFF.

V usage is TRBV4-3 and J usage is TRBJ1-2; the D gene is possibly TRBD1 (5 bases). CDR3 length equals 13 residues. V was shortened by 0 bases and J by 7 bases, with 9 bases between the two germline ends. Germline V lookup: CDR1 LGHNA, CDR2 YSLEER. As DNA, the CDR3 is TGCGCCAGCAGCCAAGATCTAAGGGGTGGCTACACCTTC. This translates into CASSQDLRGGYTF.

The J gene is TRBJ2-2, the V gene TRBV5-6; D is possibly TRBD1 (6 bases). Germline assignment: CDR1 SGHDT and CDR2 YYEEEE. With 2 bases removed from V and 5 bases from J, the gap between germline ends came to 19 bases. The CDR3 length is 17 residues. CDR3 DNA: TGTGCCAGCAGCTTAACACAGGGTTATGGTAAAACCGGGGAGCTGTTTTTT. This codes for CASSLTQGYGKTGELFF. The full variable domain, with the rest looked up from reference TRBV5-6 and TRBJ2-2, is DAGVTQSPTHLIKTRGQQVTLRCSPKSGHDTVSWYQQALGQGPQFIFQYYEEEERQRGNFPDRFSGHQFPNYSSELNVNALLLGDSALYLCASSLTQGYGKTGELFFGEGSRLTVL.

About this clone itself: The same CDR3 also results from other DNA sequences found in this sample. The V and J genes are TRBV5-1 and TRBJ1-1; D may be TRBD1 (6 bases). This CDR3 has 12 residues. V was trimmed by 1 base and J by 5 bases, leaving 6 bases between them. CDR1 SGHRS and CDR2 YFSETQ come from the germline V gene. CDR3 coding DNA: TGCGCCAGCAGCTTGAGGGGGACTGAAGCTTTCTTT. Protein: CASSLRGTEAFF.

This rearrangement joins TRBV5-1 to TRBJ2-7, with 7 nucleotides matching TRBD1. Germline CDR1 reads SGHRS; CDR2 reads YFSETQ. Trimming at V came to 3 bases and at J to 0 bases, leaving 3 bases not matched to a gene. This CDR3 spans 14 amino acids. The DNA for the CDR3 is TGCGCCAGCAGCTCACAGGGGAGCTCCTACGAGCAGTACTTC. Protein sequence: CASSSQGSSYEQYF.

The V gene is TRBV6-1, the J gene TRBJ2-7, with TRBD1 identical over 9 bases. The CDR3 is 14 residues long. V lost 3 bases and J lost 5; bases outside the gene matches: 5. The germline gives CDR1 MNHNS, CDR2 SASEGT. This CDR3 reads CASSERNRGHEQYF. The CDR3 DNA reads TGTGCCAGCAGTGAGAGGAACAGGGGGCACGAGCAGTACTTC.

The rearrangement joins TRBV6-6 to TRBJ1-1; 7 nucleotides line up with TRBD1. Germline CDR1 reads MNHNY; CDR2 reads SVGAGI (reference sequence). V trimming: 2 bases; J trimming: 0 bases; junction bases outside the gene matches: 6. CDR3 length: 16 amino acids. CDR3 sequence: CASSYPRTGLNTEAFF. Here the CDR3 DNA reads TGTGCCAGCAGTTACCCTCGGACAGGACTGAACACTGAAGCTTTCTTT.

This clone was found a few times. The chain employs TRBV7-2 and TRBJ2-3, with TRBD2 identical over 8 bases. CDR3 size: 15 residues. CDR1 is SGHTA and CDR2 is FQGNSA in the germline V gene. Trimming cost V 1 base and J 1 base; bases outside gene matches: 1. The DNA of the CDR3 is TGTGCCAGCAGCTTAGGTAGCGGGGGCACAGATACGCAGTATTTT. Amino acid sequence: CASSLGSGGTDTQYF.

CDR3 region: CSVGGGSSPSSEQYF. Written as DNA, the CDR3 is TGCAGCGTTGGGGGGGGGTCCTCACCTAGCTCCGAGCAGTACTTC. The rearrangement uses TRBV29-1 and TRBJ2-7; 7 positions agree with TRBD2. V lost 4 bases, J lost 6 bases, and 15 bases stayed unmatched. CDR1 and CDR2 (germline): SQVTM, ANQGSEA. The length of the CDR3 is 15 residues.

This sequence joins TRBV15 and TRBJ2-1, with 8 bases lining up with TRBD1. V was pared by 0 bases and J by 2 bases, with 6 bases of the junction left unmatched. Germline CDR1 is LNHNV and CDR2 is YYDKDF (reference sequence). The CDR3 loop spans 17 amino acids. The CDR3 spells CATSRDGPGQAYNEQFF. CDR3 sequence (DNA): TGTGCCACCAGCAGAGATGGACCGGGACAGGCCTACAATGAGCAGTTCTTC. Using reference TRBV15 and TRBJ2-1 for the parts outside the CDR3, the full variable domain is DAMVIQNPRYQVTQFGKPVTLSCSQTLNHNVMYWYQQKSSQAPKLLFHYYDKDFNNEADTPDNFQSRRPNTSFCFLDIRSPGLGDTAMYLCATSRDGPGQAYNEQFFGPGTRLTVL.

This chain uses TRBV23-1 with TRBJ2-5; weak D call: TRBD2 (5 bases). TRBV23-1 is sorted into the ORF group, with uncertain function. V was clipped by 3 bases and J by 11 bases, with 22 bases between them. The CDR3 totals 15 residues. This CDR3 is CASSHHRQKRPGQYF. In DNA, the CDR3 is TGCGCCAGCAGTCATCATCGGCAGAAGCGTCCGGGGCAGTACTTC.

The V and J genes are TRBV10-3 and TRBJ1-1, with D unresolved. Trimming removed 0 bases from V and 4 bases from J, with 12 bases in between. The CDR3 is made up of 15 amino acids. The germline V gene encodes CDR1 ENHRY and CDR2 SYGVKD. DNA for the CDR3: TGTGCCATCAGTGAGTCAGGAGGACCTCCCACTGAAGCTTTCTTT. Translation: CAISESGGPPTEAFF.

The chain carries TRBV7-2 and TRBJ1-1, with unresolved D. Germline V CDR1 and CDR2: SGHTA, FQGNSA. Trimming shortened V by 2 bases and J by 2 bases, and 9 bases separated the two germline ends. The CDR3 is 14 residues long. In DNA, the CDR3 is TGTGCCAGCAGCTTATACCGGGGAAACACTGAAGCTTTCTTT. It translates to CASSLYRGNTEAFF. The entire variable domain, with the rest obtained from reference TRBV7-2 and TRBJ1-1, is as follows: GAGVSQSPSNKVTEKGKDVELRCDPISGHTALYWYRQSLGQGLEFLIYFQGNSAPDKSGLPSDRFSAERTGGSVSTLTIQRTQQEDSAVYLCASSLYRGNTEAFFGQGTRLTVV.

To note about this clone: One end of the junction varies from germline; a read error may be responsible. Other DNA sequences in the sample encode the same CDR3. This CDR3 reads CASSTRTGESNYGYTF. CDR3 nucleotides: TGTGCCAGCAGCACCCGGACAGGAGAGTCTAACTACGGCTACACCTTC. This sequence joins TRBV5-4 and TRBJ1-2, with 7 bases aligning to TRBD1. Germline V CDR1 and CDR2: SGHNT, YYREEE (reference sequence). The CDR3 loop spans 16 amino acids.

This sequence joins TRBV19 and TRBJ1-4, with 7 bases identical to TRBD1. Germline lookup yields CDR1 LNHDA and CDR2 SQIVND (reference sequence). The CDR3 consists of 16 residues. V lost 7 bases, J lost 5 bases, and 13 bases stayed unmatched. The CDR3 is CASKFQTGTVNEKLFF. CDR3 DNA sequence: TGTGCCAGTAAGTTCCAAACCGGGACAGTGAATGAAAAACTGTTTTTT.

The rearrangement uses TRBV2 and TRBJ2-2; TRBD1 aligns across 7 bases. Germline V gives CDR1 SNHLY, CDR2 FYNNEI. With V trimmed by 7 bases and J by 5 bases, 4 bases remained unmatched. CDR3 length: 13 residues. DNA of the CDR3: TGTGCCAGCACCACGACAGGGACCGGGGAGCTGTTTTTT. Its translation is CASTTTGTGELFF.

J is TRBJ1-1 and V is TRBV7-9; possibly TRBD1 for D (5 bases). Germline V gene lookup returns CDR1 SEHNR and CDR2 FQNEAQ (reference sequence). Trimming stripped 5 bases from V and 1 base from J, with 5 bases between. The CDR3 runs to 12 residues. CDR3 DNA: TGTGCCAGCAGCGACAGGAACACTGAAGCTTTCTTT. Residues: CASSDRNTEAFF.

The chain is built from TRBV6-6 and TRBJ1-3; D is perhaps TRBD1 (5 bases). Germline values: CDR1 MNHNY, CDR2 SVGAGI (reference sequence). This CDR3 has 15 residues. Trimming removed 6 bases at V and 0 bases at J, with 12 bases between. In DNA, the CDR3 is TGTGCCAGCAGCGCCGGGGGATACTCTGGAAACACCATATATTTT. This gives the protein CASSAGGYSGNTIYF.

The V gene is TRBV20-1, the J gene TRBJ1-5; no clear D gene. Germline CDR1 reads DFQATT; CDR2 reads SNEGSKA (reference sequence). The CDR3 loop spans 9 amino acids. The CDR3 region is CRNYQPQHF. DNA of the CDR3: TGCAGGAACTATCAGCCCCAGCATTTT.